Following are 20 T cell receptor beta chains from one sample sequenced in a study of breast tumors, draining lymph nodes, adjacent tissues. TCRdb reprocessed the multiplex PCR reads via MiXCR and lists one record per CDR3 protein. The sample carries about 16,000 distinct CDR3 sequences, more than 45% recorded once. Sequencing was performed on tumor-adjacent breast tissue. These receptors were taken from a female donor with breast cancer. Some clones in this sample may be carry-over from other donors' samples.

This clonotype was counted once. The CDR3 does not close with the conserved phenylalanine or tryptophan, likely indicating a read error. The V and J genes are TRBV12-3 or TRBV12-4 and TRBJ2-5; the D is unclear. The CDR3 sequence is 15 residues long. V lost 3 bases and J lost 0, with 11 bases in between. CDR3 amino acids: CASSLDGTYQETQYL. As DNA, the CDR3 is TGTGCCAGCAGTTTGGATGGAACTTACCAAGAGACCCAGTACTTA.

This clonotype was seen many times. The CDR3: CSARDPIQTSGGQTQYF. In DNA, the CDR3 is TGCAGTGCTAGAGACCCCATTCAAACTAGCGGGGGCCAGACCCAGTACTTC. The chain is built from TRBV20-1 and TRBJ2-5; 11 bases are shared with TRBD2. V dropped 0 bases and J dropped 6; count of bases not matched to a gene: 12. The CDR3 runs to 17 residues. Germline V gene data show CDR1 as DFQATT and CDR2 as SNEGSKA (reference sequence).

In its sample, this clonotype was seen a few times. The CDR3 reads CASRRWGTGEETQYF. The CDR3 region has the DNA TGTGCCAGCAGGCGCTGGGGGACGGGGGAGGAGACCCAGTACTTC. V is TRBV6-1 and J is TRBJ2-5; a weak D match, TRBD2 (6 bases). The germline V and J ends were trimmed by 6 bases and 5 bases, with 19 bases remaining between them. This CDR3 is built from 15 residues. Germline V gene lookup returns CDR1 MNHNS and CDR2 SASEGT.

In its sample, this clonotype was seen many times. This chain links TRBV5-8 with TRBJ2-1; 12 positions match TRBD1. Germline V gene sequence: CDR1 SGHTS, CDR2 YDEGEE. The CDR3 contains 16 residues. Losses at the gene ends were 0 bases for V and 6 bases for J; bases not matched to a gene: 4. The CDR3: CASSLGGTGGSNEQFF. For the CDR3, the DNA is TGTGCCAGCAGCTTGGGGGGGACAGGGGGCAGCAATGAGCAGTTCTTC.

Concerning this clonotype: Lacking the conserved final phenylalanine or tryptophan, this CDR3 likely reflects a read error. It is unclear where the CDR3 begins or ends on the DNA, so no DNA is shown, and the CDR3 is as TCRdb lists it. The V and J genes are TRBV2 and TRBJ1-5; TRBD1, as called in the table, went unchecked against the DNA. The CDR3 is 9 amino acids long, termini counted. Germline V CDR1 and CDR2: SNHLY, FYNNEI. The CDR3 spells CASSEQGIA.

In this sample, this clonotype turned up many times. This sequence joins TRBV6-5 and TRBJ2-5, with D perhaps TRBD1 (5 bases). V shed 8 bases and J shed 7 bases, with 8 bases lying between them. CDR1 and CDR2 (germline): MNHEY, SVGAGI. CDR3 length: 10 amino acids. The CDR3: CASWGGTQYF. The CDR3, as DNA: TGTGCCAGCTGGGGCGGGACCCAGTACTTC.

There are many counts of this clonotype. The rearrangement links TRBV3-1 to TRBJ1-3; D is unresolved. Germline CDR1 reads LGHDT; CDR2 reads YNNKEL (reference sequence). This CDR3 has 15 amino acids. V was shortened by 8 bases and J by 0 bases, with 14 bases between the two germline ends. This chain's CDR3 is CASRRGTVSGNTIYF. CDR3 bases: TGTGCCAGCCGACGCGGAACAGTCTCTGGAAACACCATATATTTT.

On this clonotype itself: One end of the junction fails to match germline, which may point to a read error. The J gene is TRBJ2-1, the V gene TRBV10-3; 11 bases match TRBD2. CDR1 is ENHRY, CDR2 SYGVKD, per germline. There are 15 residues in the CDR3. The CDR3 DNA sequence: TGTGCCACCAGTGAAAGACTAGCGGGGTTAGATACGCAGTTCTTC. Residues: CATSERLAGLDTQFF.

V usage is TRBV27 and J usage is TRBJ1-5; 8 bases agree with TRBD1. There are 15 residues in the CDR3. CDR1 MNHEY and CDR2 SMNVEV come from the germline V gene (reference sequence). The trim removed 6 bases at V and 4 bases at J, leaving 8 bases unmatched. In DNA, the CDR3 is TGTGCCAGCAGACCCCGGCAGGGGGCGAATCAGCCCCAGCATTTT. Amino acid sequence: CASRPRQGANQPQHF.

V and J are TRBV20-1 and TRBJ2-7, with a possible D match to TRBD2 (6 bases). V dropped 1 base and J dropped 4 bases, with 17 bases sitting between them. CDR1 is DFQATT, CDR2 SNEGSKA, per germline (reference sequence). The CDR3 runs 15 residues. The CDR3 here is CSARGDTGEAYEQYF. CDR3 bases: TGCAGTGCTAGAGGTGACACGGGAGAGGCGTACGAGCAGTACTTC.

The chain is built from TRBV3-1 and TRBJ1-2; the D gene is possibly TRBD1 (5 bases). CDR3 length: 14 residues. Germline values: CDR1 LGHDT, CDR2 YNNKEL (reference sequence). V lost 5 bases and J 4 bases, leaving 14 bases between the germline ends. In DNA form, the CDR3 reads TGTGCCAGCAGCGGACCGGGGGACGGCTATGGCTACACCTTC. Translation gives CASSGPGDGYGYTF.

This clonotype was found many times. The chain combines TRBV20-1 with TRBJ2-5, with unresolved D. The CDR3 extends over 12 amino acids. The germline V gene encodes CDR1 DFQATT and CDR2 SNEGSKA (reference sequence). The V end was cut by 2 bases, the J end by 1 base, with 5 bases between. The CDR3 sequence is CSARSPQETQYF. The DNA for the CDR3 is TGCAGTGCTAGAAGTCCCCAAGAGACCCAGTACTTC.

This clonotype was detected only once. A read error is possible here, since a much larger clone lies one base away. No conserved phenylalanine or tryptophan ends this CDR3, so it is likely a read error. The chain is built from TRBV7-2 and TRBJ1-1; weak D call: TRBD1 (6 bases). Trimming took off 4 bases at V and 7 bases at J, with 16 bases between the two ends. The CDR3 sequence is 14 residues long. In germline, CDR1 is SGHTA, CDR2 FQGNSA. The CDR3 nucleotides read TGTGCCAGCAGCTCACCGCAGGGGACGATTGAAGCTTTCCTT. This gives the protein CASSSPQGTIEAFL.

This clonotype has ten or more counts. The chain couples TRBV6-2 or TRBV6-3 to TRBJ1-1; the D is unclear. V was clipped by 0 bases and J by 0 bases, with 5 bases between them. CDR3 length equals 14 residues. Germline V gives CDR1 MNHEY, CDR2 SVGEGT. CDR3 DNA: TGTGCCAGCAGTTACTCCGGACTGAACACTGAAGCTTTCTTT. Its protein product is CASSYSGLNTEAFF.

The rearrangement joins TRBV7-9 to TRBJ2-7, with no clear D. V lost 1 base and J lost 7, with 8 bases in between. Germline CDR1 is SEHNR and CDR2 is FQNEAQ (reference sequence). This CDR3 comprises 12 residues. CDR3 coding DNA: TGTGCCAGCAGCTTAGATGGGTCGGAGCAGTACGTC. As protein: CASSLDGSEQYV.

The chain combines TRBV3-1 with TRBJ1-1, with unresolved D. Germline V lookup: CDR1 LGHDT, CDR2 YNNKEL (reference sequence). V shed 7 bases and J shed 1 base, with 10 bases lying between them. The CDR3 has 13 residues. The CDR3 region is CASTTSGNTEAFF. The CDR3 DNA is TGTGCCAGCACCACCTCCGGGAACACTGAAGCTTTCTTT.

This clonotype has a count of ten or more. V gene TRBV5-6 combines with J gene TRBJ2-6, with D perhaps matching TRBD2 (5 bases). V was cut by 4 bases and J by 0 bases, with 8 bases left in between. Germline values: CDR1 SGHDT, CDR2 YYEEEE. The CDR3 totals 15 residues. In DNA, the CDR3 is TGTGCCAGCAGCCCGGAGGCCTCTGGGGCCAACGTCCTGACTTTC. This codes for CASSPEASGANVLTF.

This clonotype showed up many times. The chain employs TRBV27 and TRBJ2-7; D remains unclear. Trimming took 2 bases from V and 1 from J, leaving 6 bases between them. CDR3 length: 13 amino acids. From germline, CDR1 is MNHEY and CDR2 SMNVEV (reference sequence). The CDR3 loop reads CASSLVVSYEQYF. The CDR3 region has the DNA TGTGCCAGCAGTTTAGTGGTTTCCTACGAGCAGTACTTC.

As concerns this clonotype: A much larger clone differs by one base, so this may be a read error. The chain combines TRBV11-2 with TRBJ1-5, with TRBD1 matching over 9 bases. The CDR3 totals 16 residues. Losses at the gene ends were 5 bases for V and 4 bases for J; bases not matched to a gene: 9. Germline CDR1 reads SGHAT; CDR2 reads FQNNGV. The CDR3 loop is CASSPGDRATNQPQHF. The CDR3 nucleotides read TGTGCCAGCAGCCCAGGGGACAGGGCGACAAATCAGCCCCAGCATTTT.

The V gene is TRBV2, the J gene TRBJ2-7, with D perhaps assigned TRBD1 or TRBD2 (5 bases each). The CDR3 covers 17 residues. Trimming removed 7 bases from V and 2 bases from J, with 24 bases in between. The germline CDR1 and CDR2 sequences are SNHLY and FYNNEI. For the CDR3, the DNA is TGTGCCAGCATCGCCGGGATAGCAACACGGGGCCCCTACGAGCAGTACTTC. Its protein product is CASIAGIATRGPYEQYF.